The rows below give T cell receptor beta chains drawn from one sample of a study of spatial heterogeneity in lung cancer. One entry per CDR3 protein, called by TCRdb with MiXCR from the 5' RACE reads. Among some 15,000 distinct CDR3 sequences, 10% were seen once, and the ten largest hold about 29%. The source material was PBMCs, sampled at surgery. These receptors were obtained from a male donor with early-stage non-small cell lung cancer. CDR3s include the opening cysteine and the closing phenylalanine or tryptophan. The order of the fields is D gene, J gene, clone size, V gene, CDR3 DNA, CDR3 protein. The D gene is left open where the match is weak. Rows may omit the clone size; those that give it use once, few, many or a size class.

TRBD2,TRBJ2-5,few,TRBV4-3,TGCGCCAGCAGCCAACATCTAGCGGGAGGGTCCCAAGAGACCCAGTACTTC,CASSQHLAGGSQETQYF
TRBD1,TRBJ1-5,many,TRBV28,TGTGCCAGCAGTACGACAGGGGGTCAGCCCCAGCATTTT,CASSTTGGQPQHF
-,TRBJ1-5,medium-sized,TRBV4-1,TGCGCCAGCAGCCAAGATCGGGGCGAAAATCAGCCCCAGCATTTT,CASSQDRGENQPQHF
-,TRBJ2-7,many,TRBV27,TGTGCCAGCAATCCCCAGTCCGGGACCGGACGCTACGAGCAGTACTTC,CASNPQSGTGRYEQYF
-,TRBJ2-2,many,TRBV28,TGTGCCTCTAGGGACACGAACACCGGGGAGCTGTTTTTT,CASRDTNTGELFF
TRBD2,TRBJ2-5,many,TRBV11-2,TGTGCCAGCAGCCCACGGGTACTAGCGGGACCAACACCCGAGACCCAGTACTTC,CASSPRVLAGPTPETQYF
-,TRBJ1-1,many,TRBV7-2,TGTGCCAGCAGCTTAGAATTAGCCACTGAAGCTTTCTTT,CASSLELATEAFF
TRBD2,TRBJ2-3,many,TRBV20-1,TGCAGTTGTACGGCGTCAGCGGGAGTGGCAGATACGCAGTATTTT,CSCTASAGVADTQYF
-,TRBJ2-2,many,TRBV5-1,TGCGCCAGCAGCTTGGCCGGGCAGGGAAACACCGGGGAGCTGTTTTTT,CASSLAGQGNTGELFF
TRBD2,TRBJ2-3,many,TRBV19,TGTGCCAGTAGCATCGGACTAGCGGTCACAGATACGCAGTATTTT,CASSIGLAVTDTQYF
-,TRBJ2-3,few,TRBV4-2,TGTGCCAGCAGCCAAGATGGCGGCGGTAGCGGCACAGATACGCAGTATTTT,CASSQDGGGSGTDTQYF
-,TRBJ2-5,many,TRBV20-1,TGCAGTGCCTTGACAGGTGGAGGGTACCAAGAGACCCAGTACTTC,CSALTGGGYQETQYF
TRBD2,TRBJ2-3,many,TRBV12-3/TRBV12-4,TGTGCCAGCAGTTTTCGGCGGGAGGGTGGAGATACGCAGTATTTT,CASSFRREGGDTQYF
-,TRBJ2-1,many,TRBV19,TGTGCCAGCCGGGGGATAAATGAGCAGTTCTTC,CASRGINEQFF
TRBD2,TRBJ2-5,many,TRBV20-1,TGCAGTGCCCCGGGACTAGCGAACCAAGAGACCCAGTACTTC,CSAPGLANQETQYF
-,TRBJ1-5,many,TRBV3-1,TGTGCCAGCAGCCAAGCTATAGGGGAACAGCCCCAGCATTTT,CASSQAIGEQPQHF
-,TRBJ2-3,many,TRBV29-1,TGCAGCGAAGGAGCGGACGATACGCAGTATTTT,CSEGADDTQYF
-,TRBJ1-2,many,TRBV3-1,TGTGCCAGCAGCCGCCGGTCGGACACCTCCTATGGCTACACCTTC,CASSRRSDTSYGYTF
TRBD2,TRBJ2-7,many,TRBV30,TGTGCCTGGAATAGCCCAGGACTAGTTCCCTACGAGCAGTACTTC,CAWNSPGLVPYEQYF
-,TRBJ2-3,many,TRBV27,TGTGCCGACATCCGGGGCCAGCGATGGGATACGCAGTATTTT,CADIRGQRWDTQYF
TRBD1,TRBJ2-3,many,TRBV2,TGTGCCAGCAGTTGGACAGGAACGGGCACAGATACGCAGTATTTT,CASSWTGTGTDTQYF
-,TRBJ1-6,many,TRBV19,TGTGCCAGTAGTGCAGGGGCGGCCGATAATTCACCCCTCCACTTT,CASSAGAADNSPLHF
TRBD2,TRBJ2-1,many,TRBV5-8,TGTGCCAGCAGCCCGACCTTCCCTAGCGGGATTGGGCAGTTCTTC,CASSPTFPSGIGQFF
-,TRBJ1-2,-,TRBV6-1,TGTGCCGCTTCGGATGCTTACTATGGCTACACCTTC,CAASDAYYGYTF
TRBD2,TRBJ2-1,many,TRBV6-5,TGTGCCAGCAGTCACTCGCGGCTAGCGGGACCTAGGGTTGACAATGAGCAGTTCTTC,CASSHSRLAGPRVDNEQFF
-,TRBJ2-3,medium-sized,TRBV29-1,TGCAGCGCCCGAGGTCAGGCGGTCACAGATACGCAGTATTTT,CSARGQAVTDTQYF